These T cell receptor beta chains were read from a single sample in a study of T cell responses to AZD1222 COVID-19 vaccine. Some clones are missing from TCRdb's copy, which holds only in-frame ones; the method was immunoSEQ multiplex PCR. The table lists roughly 150,000 clones, about 90% of them singletons, with around 5.5% in the top ten. Sequenced material: peripheral blood, taken on day 0 of AZD1222 vaccination. The receptors derive from an adult in good health. CDR3s include the opening cysteine and the closing phenylalanine or tryptophan. D genes are given only for firm matches. Where a row states a size, it is once, few, many or the class of an expanded clone; other rows omit it.

V,D,size,J,DNA,CDR3
TRBV6-2/TRBV6-3,TRBD1,NA,TRBJ1-5,TGTGCCAGCAGCCAGGGGGTCGCCCAGCCCCAGCATTTT,CASSQGVAQPQHF
TRBV19,NA,NA,TRBJ1-5,TGTGCCAGTAGTCCGGAGGGAAATCAGCCCCAGCATTTT,CASSPEGNQPQHF
TRBV28,NA,once,TRBJ1-2,TGTGCCGTGAGGGCCCGGGCCGAGGGGGGTTATGGCTACACCTTC,CAVRARAEGGYGYTF
TRBV19,NA,NA,TRBJ1-2,TGTGCCAGTAGTATAGGCACTGGAGTTAACTATGGCTACACCTTC,CASSIGTGVNYGYTF
TRBV28,NA,NA,TRBJ2-7,TGTGCCAGCAGGAACGAAGGGTGGTACGAGCAGTACTTC,CASRNEGWYEQYF
TRBV28,NA,NA,TRBJ2-7,TGTGCCAGCAGTTTAGGGGGGTCAGGGCCAGTCGCGAAGGAGCAGTACTTC,CASSLGGSGPVAKEQYF
TRBV29-1,TRBD2,NA,TRBJ2-5,TGCAGCGTTGAACTAGCGGGGGGTACGTCCCAGTACTTC,CSVELAGGTSQYF
TRBV15,NA,once,TRBJ2-7,TGTGCCACCAGCAGAGAGGGGGGAGCCTACGAGCAGTACTTC,CATSREGGAYEQYF
TRBV7-2,TRBD1,NA,TRBJ1-2,TGTGCCAGCAGCCCCGGACAGGGGAACATTGGCTACACCTTC,CASSPGQGNIGYTF
TRBV29-1,NA,NA,TRBJ2-1,TGCAGCGTTGACTTTTCGCTCTCCTACAATGAGCAGTTCTTC,CSVDFSLSYNEQFF
TRBV5-8,NA,NA,TRBJ1-3,TGTGCCAGCAGCCGTACAGGAGTCAGAAACACCATATATTTT,CASSRTGVRNTIYF
TRBV28,TRBD2,NA,TRBJ2-7,TGTGCCAGCAGGGGTAGCGGGCGCACCTACGAGCAGTACTTC,CASRGSGRTYEQYF
TRBV5-6,TRBD1,few,TRBJ1-6,TGTGCCAGCAGCCCGGACAGGTATAATTCACCCCTCCACTTT,CASSPDRYNSPLHF
TRBV5-4,NA,NA,TRBJ1-1,TGTGCCAGCAGCTTACAGGGCGCGGTCGCTGAAGCTTTCTTT,CASSLQGAVAEAFF